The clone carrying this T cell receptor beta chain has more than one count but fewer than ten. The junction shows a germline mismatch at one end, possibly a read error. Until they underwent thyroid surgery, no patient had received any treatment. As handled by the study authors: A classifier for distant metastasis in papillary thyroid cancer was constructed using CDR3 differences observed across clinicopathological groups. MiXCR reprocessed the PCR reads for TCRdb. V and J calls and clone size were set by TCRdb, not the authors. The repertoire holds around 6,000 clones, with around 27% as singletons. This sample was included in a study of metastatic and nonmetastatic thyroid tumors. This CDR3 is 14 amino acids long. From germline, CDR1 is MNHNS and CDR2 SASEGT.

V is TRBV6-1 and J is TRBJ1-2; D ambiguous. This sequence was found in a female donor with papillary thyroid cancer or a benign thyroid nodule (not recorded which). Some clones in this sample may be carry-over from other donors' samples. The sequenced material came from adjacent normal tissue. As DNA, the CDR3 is TGTGCCAGCATTGAAGGTCTCTTATACTATGGCTACACCTTC. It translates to CASIEGLLYYGYTF.